The 13 T cell receptor beta chains in this list originate from one sample, sequenced in a study of T cells in Graves' hyperthyroidism and ophthalmopathy. The investigators amplified TCR beta CDR3 regions from RNA transcripts. The HTBI primer set served for first-round RT-PCR of the TCR CDR3. TCRdb redid the calling of the multiplex PCR reads with MiXCR, one entry per CDR3 protein. The data hold roughly 650,000 distinct CDR3 sequences, with about a sixth observed a single time. Sequences were obtained from blood. These receptor sequences come from a woman aged 40 to 50 with Graves' ophthalmopathy.

At least ten counts were recorded for this clonotype. The chain carries TRBV6-1 and TRBJ2-3, with TRBD1 matching 8 bases. The germline CDR1 and CDR2 sequences are MNHNS and SASEGT. There are 15 residues in the CDR3. With 3 bases clipped from V and 1 base from J, the junction kept 3 bases outside the gene matches. The CDR3 DNA reads TGTGCCAGCAGTGAGAGGACAGGGCGCACAGATACGCAGTATTTT. Translation gives CASSERTGRTDTQYF.

The rearrangement links TRBV14 to TRBJ1-1; TRBD1 might be the D (5 bases). Deletions cut 2 bases from V and 5 bases from J, with 15 bases between. From germline, CDR1 is SGHDN and CDR2 FVKESK. The CDR3 runs to 15 residues. In DNA, the CDR3 is TGTGCCAGCAGCCAACCCATCCCGGGGGGGACTGAAGCTTTCTTT. It encodes CASSQPIPGGTEAFF.

CDR3 sequence (DNA): TGTGCCAGCAGAGGCCCCAAAGCCAACTATGGCTACACCTTC. Translation: CASRGPKANYGYTF. The chain links TRBV25-1 to TRBJ1-2, with unresolved D. This CDR3 has 14 amino acids. V was cut by 6 bases and J by 2 bases, with 13 bases left in between. Germline lookup yields CDR1 MGHDK and CDR2 SYGVNS.

This rearrangement joins TRBV29-1 to TRBJ2-3; D is unresolved. The CDR3 length is 12 residues. Germline assignment: CDR1 SQVTM and CDR2 ANQGSEA. Trimming left V 8 bases short and J 3 bases short, with 12 bases between. CDR3 protein: CSNRRETDTQYF. The CDR3 coding sequence is TGCAGCAACAGACGAGAAACAGATACGCAGTATTTT.

This clonotype has a count of ten or more. This rearrangement joins TRBV12-5 to TRBJ1-4, with D perhaps matching TRBD1 (5 bases). The CDR3 is made up of 12 amino acids. The V end was cut by 3 bases, the J end by 8 bases, with 7 bases between. CDR1 and CDR2 from the germline V gene are LGHNT and FRNRAP. This CDR3 is CASGFEGEKLFF. In DNA, the CDR3 is TGTGCTAGTGGTTTTGAGGGGGAAAAACTGTTTTTT.

The CDR3 sequence: CASSLQTSGANVLTF. The DNA for the CDR3 is TGTGCCAGCAGTTTGCAGACCTCTGGGGCCAACGTCCTGACTTTC. The rearrangement joins TRBV12-3 or TRBV12-4 to TRBJ2-6; D gene uncertain. The length of the CDR3 is 15 residues. V was shortened by 3 bases and J by 0 bases, with 6 bases between the two germline ends.

This clonotype occurred many times. V gene TRBV6-5 combines with J gene TRBJ2-1, with TRBD2 matching 10 bases. Trimming took 0 bases from V and 7 from J; bases not matched to a gene: 12. The germline V gene has CDR1 MNHEY and CDR2 SVGAGI. The CDR3 is made up of 18 amino acids. In DNA form, the CDR3 reads TGTGCCAGCAGTTACTCGATGGTAGCGGGAGGTTCGGGGAATGAGCAGTTCTTC. As protein: CASSYSMVAGGSGNEQFF.

The chain has TRBV7-2 and TRBJ2-1; 14 bases align to TRBD2. Germline values: CDR1 SGHTA, CDR2 FQGNSA. Germline trimming cut 5 bases from V and 2 bases from J; bases unmatched to any gene: 11. CDR3 length: 19 amino acids. The CDR3 reads CASSPPRRLAGGAYNEQFF. For the CDR3, the DNA is TGTGCCAGCAGCCCCCCGAGGCGACTAGCGGGAGGGGCCTACAATGAGCAGTTCTTC.

This clonotype showed up many times. The CDR3 DNA is TGTGCCAGCCAGGCCGAAAGGAACACTGAAGCTTTCTTT. Amino acids: CASQAERNTEAFF. This sequence joins TRBV11-2 and TRBJ1-1; D is ambiguous. The CDR3 is made up of 13 amino acids. Germline V CDR1 and CDR2: SGHAT, FQNNGV. Trimming pared 8 bases from V and 1 base from J, leaving 11 bases between.

The chain couples TRBV28 to TRBJ2-7; D is possibly TRBD1 (6 bases). V was clipped by 9 bases and J by 1 base, with 22 bases between them. Germline CDR1 is MDHEN and CDR2 is SYDVKM. The CDR3 covers 16 residues. Here the CDR3 reads CASPPSGDTLSYEQYF. The CDR3 DNA sequence: TGTGCCAGTCCGCCCTCAGGGGACACCTTGTCCTACGAGCAGTACTTC.

This clonotype was counted at least ten times. The genes are TRBV20-1 and TRBJ2-2; D gene uncertain. The length of the CDR3 is 12 residues. CDR1 DFQATT and CDR2 SNEGSKA come from the germline V gene (reference sequence). V was shortened by 3 bases and J by 6 bases, with 8 bases between the two germline ends. The CDR3 is CSASVHAGELFF. CDR3 in DNA: TGCAGTGCTAGTGTTCACGCCGGGGAGCTGTTTTTT.

V and J are TRBV7-9 and TRBJ2-3, with TRBD2 matching over 8 bases. Germline V gene data show CDR1 as SEHNR and CDR2 as FQNEAQ (reference sequence). With 4 bases clipped from V and 4 bases from J, the junction kept 13 bases outside the gene matches. The CDR3 is 17 residues long. CDR3 amino acids: CASSYLVLGRGADTQYF. CDR3 bases: TGTGCCAGCAGCTACCTAGTCCTCGGGAGGGGGGCAGATACGCAGTATTTT. The whole variable domain, filled in from reference TRBV7-9 and TRBJ2-3, reads DTGVSQNPRHKITKRGQNVTFRCDPISEHNRLYWYRQTLGQGPEFLTYFQNEAQLEKSRLLSDRFSAERPKGSFSTLEIQRTEQGDSAMYLCASSYLVLGRGADTQYFGPGTRLTVL.

This clonotype was seen ten or more times. CDR3 residues: CASRWGVLAGGPNEQFF. CDR3 bases: TGTGCCAGCAGATGGGGGGTTCTAGCGGGGGGCCCCAATGAGCAGTTCTTC. The chain carries TRBV12-3 or TRBV12-4 and TRBJ2-1; 11 nucleotides line up with TRBD2. This CDR3 has 17 residues. Germline trimming cut 6 bases from V and 6 bases from J; bases unmatched to any gene: 13.